This T cell receptor (beta chain) comes out of a study of cytomegalovirus exposure and HLA in healthy donors. Regarding the study as a whole: First-cohort TCR clusters tended to co-occur in the 90 to 150 validation repertoires, a later analysis found.

V was shortened by 3 bases and J by 0 bases, with 5 bases between the two germline ends. CDR1 and CDR2 from the germline V gene are SGDLS and YYNGEE. The CDR3 loop spans 13 amino acids. Sequencing was performed with immunoSEQ multiplex PCR; in TCRdb, only in-frame clones are kept and a portion is missing. Here the sample spans tens of thousands of clones, roughly 94% being singletons. In the case of this clone: Its antigen is as yet unknown.

This clonotype originated in a woman between 18 and 29 years old in good health and CMV-seronegative. Sequencing was carried out using PBMCs. The chain uses TRBV9 and TRBJ2-3; D uncertain. CDR3 in DNA: TGTGCCAGCAGCGACAGTAGCACAGATACGCAGTATTTT. Translating gives CASSDSSTDTQYF.